This T cell receptor (beta chain) was sequenced in a study of OX40 agonist ivuxolimab in advanced cancers. On the study more broadly: Ivuxolimab, an agonistic anti-OX40 (CD134) antibody, was given to patients.

The germline CDR1 and CDR2 sequences are SQVTM and ANQGSEA. This CDR3 has 11 amino acids. The V and J ends lost 1 base and 8 bases, in that order; junction bases with no gene match: 1. TCRdb keeps only in-frame clones here, not all; method: immunoSEQ multiplex PCR. Of approximately 32,000 clones in the sample, roughly 90% were seen once. The source was CD4+ or CD8+ T cells sorted from blood, collected in a trial of the OX40 agonist ivuxolimab. This TCR was recovered from an adult with an advanced solid tumor such as melanoma, head and neck, liver or kidney cancer. This chain connects TRBV29-1 to TRBJ1-2, with TRBD1 matching over 7 bases. The CDR3 DNA reads TGCAGCGTTGAAGGGGACAGCGGCTACACCTTC. Translating it yields CSVEGDSGYTF.